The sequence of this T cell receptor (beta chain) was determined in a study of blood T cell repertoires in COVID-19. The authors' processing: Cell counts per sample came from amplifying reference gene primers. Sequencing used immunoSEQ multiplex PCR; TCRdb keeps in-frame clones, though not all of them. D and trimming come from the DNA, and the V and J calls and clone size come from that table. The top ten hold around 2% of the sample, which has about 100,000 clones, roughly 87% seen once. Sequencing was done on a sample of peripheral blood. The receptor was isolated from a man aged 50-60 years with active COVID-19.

The CDR3 nucleotides read TGTGCCAGCCAGCTACACAGCGGATCCACAGATACGCAGTATTTT. This gives the protein CASQLHSGSTDTQYF. This sequence joins TRBV5-4 and TRBJ2-3, with a possible D match to TRBD2 (5 bases). Germline V gene sequence: CDR1 SGHNT, CDR2 YYREEE (reference sequence). Trimming removed 7 bases at V and 2 bases at J, with 17 bases between. The CDR3 covers 15 residues.